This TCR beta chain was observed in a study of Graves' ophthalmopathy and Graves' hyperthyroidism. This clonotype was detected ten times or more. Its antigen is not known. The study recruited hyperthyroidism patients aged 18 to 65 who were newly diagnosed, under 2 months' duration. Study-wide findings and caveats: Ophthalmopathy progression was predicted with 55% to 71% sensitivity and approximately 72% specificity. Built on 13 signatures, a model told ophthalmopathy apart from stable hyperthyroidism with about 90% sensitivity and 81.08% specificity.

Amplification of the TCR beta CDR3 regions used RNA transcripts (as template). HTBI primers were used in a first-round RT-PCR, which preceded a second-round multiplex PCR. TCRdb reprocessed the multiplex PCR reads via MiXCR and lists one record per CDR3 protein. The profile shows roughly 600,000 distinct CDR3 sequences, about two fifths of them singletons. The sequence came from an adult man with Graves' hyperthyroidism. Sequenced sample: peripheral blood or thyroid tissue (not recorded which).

The CDR3 spells CASSLAGTSGGSKQETQYF. DNA of the CDR3: TGTGCCAGCAGCTTAGCGGGGACTAGCGGGGGATCCAAGCAGGAGACCCAGTACTTC. V gene TRBV7-2 combines with J gene TRBJ2-5, with 14 bases fitting TRBD2. V shed 0 bases and J 5 bases; nucleotides not matched to a gene: 11. Germline V lookup: CDR1 SGHTA, CDR2 FQGNSA. The CDR3 loop spans 19 amino acids.